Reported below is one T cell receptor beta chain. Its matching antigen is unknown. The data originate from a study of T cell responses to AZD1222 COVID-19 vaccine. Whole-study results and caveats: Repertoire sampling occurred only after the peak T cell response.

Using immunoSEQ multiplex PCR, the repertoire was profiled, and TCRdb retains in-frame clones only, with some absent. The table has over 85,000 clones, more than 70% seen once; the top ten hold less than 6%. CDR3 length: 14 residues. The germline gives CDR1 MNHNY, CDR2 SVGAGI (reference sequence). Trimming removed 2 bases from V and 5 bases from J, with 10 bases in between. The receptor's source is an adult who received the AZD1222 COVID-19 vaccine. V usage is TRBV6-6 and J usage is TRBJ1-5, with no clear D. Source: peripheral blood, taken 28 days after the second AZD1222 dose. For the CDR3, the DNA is TGTGCCAGCAGTTACGTCGGGGAAGATCAGCCCCAGCATTTT. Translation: CASSYVGEDQPQHF.